This TCR beta chain is from a study of patients and donors after allogeneic stem cell transplantation. This clonotype was observed a few times. Via MiXCR, TCRdb re-called the RT-PCR reads, giving one row per CDR3 protein. The sample holds more than 850,000 distinct CDR3 sequences, 18% seen once. The germline V gene encodes CDR1 SEHNR and CDR2 FQNEAQ (reference sequence). The ends were cut back, 1 base at V and 3 bases at J, with 13 bases in the middle. CDR3 length: 15 amino acids. The receptor was isolated from a human donor who was either an allogeneic HSCT recipient or a stem cell or donor lymphocyte infusion donor (not recorded which). It is not recorded whose cells these are; they may come from a transplant donor. Sequenced: blood, either unsorted or a sorted T cell fraction (not recorded which). V gene TRBV7-9 combines with J gene TRBJ2-7; no clear D. The CDR3 DNA sequence: TGTGCCAGCAGCTTAGTAGACCGGTCCCTCTACGAGCAGTACTTC. Encoded protein: CASSLVDRSLYEQYF.